Below are 15 T cell receptor beta chains sequenced from a single sample in a study of blood T cell repertoires in COVID-19 (dated by TCRdb to the early 2020s). Libraries were constructed by the immunoSEQ multiplex PCR assay. TCRdb took this table from immuneACCESS and kept in-frame rearrangements with V and J called. Such tables lack part of the clones; where checked against another copy, unresolved V genes explain under half of the gap, and the rest is unexplained. This sample comprises some 150,000 clones, around four fifths of them detected only once. Approximately 4% of the sample comes from the top ten. Sequenced material: PBMCs or T cells enriched from blood (not recorded which). Receptors were obtained from a woman between 50 and 59 years old in a cohort exposed to, infected with or recovered from COVID-19 (not recorded which).

This chain connects TRBV9 to TRBJ2-1; TRBD2 matches at 8 bases. V lost 0 bases and J lost 2; bases outside the gene matches: 4. Germline assignment: CDR1 SGDLS and CDR2 YYNGEE. The CDR3 runs to 16 residues. The CDR3, as DNA: TGTGCCAGCAGCGTAGGGACTAGCCGAACCTACAATGAGCAGTTCTTC. This codes for CASSVGTSRTYNEQFF.

This rearrangement joins TRBV14 to TRBJ2-1; D is perhaps TRBD2 (5 bases). CDR1 SGHDN and CDR2 FVKESK come from the germline V gene. V lost 1 base and J 8 bases, leaving 15 bases between the germline ends. This CDR3 has 15 residues. The CDR3 bases are TGTGCCAGCAGCCAAGTGAGCGGTCCAGCCGATGAGCAGTTCTTC. This codes for CASSQVSGPADEQFF.

The V and J genes are TRBV3-1 (or the pseudogene TRBV3-2) and TRBJ1-2, with 9 bases lining up with TRBD1. Germline values: CDR1 LGHDT, CDR2 YNNKEL (reference sequence). V trimming: 4 bases; J trimming: 2 bases; junction bases outside the gene matches: 5. The length of the CDR3 is 15 residues. CDR3 coding DNA: TGTGCCAGCAGCCTTTGGACAGGGGTGAACTATGGCTACACCTTC. It codes for CASSLWTGVNYGYTF.

The V call is TRBV19, the J call TRBJ1-5; unclear D gene. The CDR3 totals 15 residues. Germline V gene data show CDR1 as LNHDA and CDR2 as SQIVND (reference sequence). The V gene lost 2 bases and the J gene lost 4 bases, with 12 bases spanning the gap. In nucleotides, the CDR3 is TGTGCCAGTAGTATATTTGACCAGGATAATCAGCCCCAGCATTTT. This translates into CASSIFDQDNQPQHF.

The chain combines TRBV6-2 or TRBV6-3 with TRBJ2-7, with TRBD1 identical over 8 bases. The CDR3 runs to 14 residues. Unmatched junction bases numbered 7, after V lost 2 bases and J lost 7 bases. The germline V gene encodes CDR1 MNHEY and CDR2 SVGEGT. The CDR3 DNA follows: TGTGCCAGCAGTTACGGGCAGGGGGCGAGGGAGCAGTACTTC. It translates to CASSYGQGAREQYF.

The CDR3 nucleotides read TGTGCCAGCTCACCGAAGGCTAATACCGGGACAAGTAACACCGGGGAGCTGTTTTTT. Amino acid sequence: CASSPKANTGTSNTGELFF. This sequence joins TRBV18 and TRBJ2-2, with D perhaps TRBD1 (6 bases). Germline-derived CDR1 and CDR2 are KGHSH and LQKENI. The ends were cut back, 3 bases at V and 2 bases at J, with 22 bases in the middle. This CDR3 is 19 amino acids long.

V gene TRBV27 combines with J gene TRBJ2-5; TRBD2 matches 10 bases. Germline CDR1 is MNHEY and CDR2 is SMNVEV (reference sequence). After removal of 6 bases from V and 1 base from J, the junction contained 5 bases not matched to a gene. This CDR3 region has 15 residues. The CDR3 protein is CASRRLAGGQETQYF. CDR3 DNA sequence: TGTGCCAGCAGGCGATTAGCGGGGGGCCAAGAGACCCAGTACTTC.

This chain links TRBV5-4 with TRBJ2-3; 7 bases map to TRBD1. The V gene end was trimmed by 3 bases and the J gene end by 0 bases; junction bases not matched to a gene: 4. This CDR3 is built from 15 residues. Germline values: CDR1 SGHNT, CDR2 YYREEE (reference sequence). Here the CDR3 reads CASSSGTDSTDTQYF. The DNA for the CDR3 is TGTGCCAGCAGCTCCGGGACAGATAGCACAGATACGCAGTATTTT.

The chain joins TRBV28 to TRBJ2-5, with D tentatively TRBD1 (6 bases). Germline V gene lookup returns CDR1 MDHEN and CDR2 SYDVKM. CDR3 length: 11 residues. V lost 6 bases and J lost 4, with 6 bases in between. In nucleotides, the CDR3 is TGTGCCAGCAGAGGGGGAGAGACCCAGTACTTC. This translates into CASRGGETQYF. Using reference TRBV28 and TRBJ2-5 for the parts outside the CDR3, the full variable domain is DVKVTQSSRYLVKRTGEKVFLECVQDMDHENMFWYRQDPGLGLRLIYFSYDVKMKEKGDIPEGYSVSREKKERFSLILESASTNQTSMYLCASRGGETQYFGPGTRLLVL.

The chain is built from TRBV23-1 and TRBJ2-2; 7 nucleotides align to TRBD1. TRBV23-1 is an ORF; its function is uncertain. This CDR3 has 16 amino acids. J gave up 4 bases and V 4 bases, and 9 bases lay outside the gene matches. CDR3 sequence (DNA): TGCGCCAGCAGTCGGCCGGGACAGAGATTCACCGGGGAGCTGTTTTTT. Encoded protein: CASSRPGQRFTGELFF.

This clone was detected ten times or more. This chain links TRBV28 with TRBJ2-7; 8 nucleotides align to TRBD2. This CDR3 spans 16 amino acids. CDR1 MDHEN and CDR2 SYDVKM come from the germline V gene. V lost 4 bases, J lost 7 bases, and 15 bases stayed unmatched. CDR3 sequence: CASSSPGLAIEVEQYF. In nucleotides, the CDR3 is TGTGCCAGCAGTTCTCCCGGACTAGCTATAGAGGTGGAGCAGTACTTC. Full variable domain (rest looked up from reference TRBV28 and TRBJ2-7): DVKVTQSSRYLVKRTGEKVFLECVQDMDHENMFWYRQDPGLGLRLIYFSYDVKMKEKGDIPEGYSVSREKKERFSLILESASTNQTSMYLCASSSPGLAIEVEQYFGPGTRLTVT.

This sequence joins TRBV5-5 and TRBJ1-6, with D perhaps TRBD1 (6 bases). The germline V and J ends were trimmed by 0 bases and 8 bases, with 15 bases remaining between them. The germline CDR1 and CDR2 sequences are SGHKS and YYEKEE (reference sequence). This CDR3 is built from 16 residues. CDR3 sequence: CASSLGRPGVDSPLHF. DNA for the CDR3: TGTGCCAGCAGCTTGGGTCGCCCAGGGGTGGATTCACCCCTCCACTTT.

The chain recombines TRBV20-1 with TRBJ2-5; D unresolved. Trimming removed 3 bases from V and 2 bases from J, with 7 bases in between. CDR3 size: 12 residues. Germline CDR1 DFQATT, CDR2 SNEGSKA (reference sequence). CDR3 coding DNA: TGCAGTGCTAGTGAGAGACAAGAGACCCAGTACTTC. Residues: CSASERQETQYF.

The chain employs TRBV18 and TRBJ2-5; the D gene is possibly TRBD2 (6 bases). Germline loops: CDR1 KGHSH, CDR2 LQKENI. Trimming took off 2 bases at V and 5 bases at J, with 15 bases between the two ends. CDR3 length: 15 residues. The CDR3 reads CASSPGGSSWETQYF. The CDR3 DNA sequence: TGTGCCAGCTCACCAGGGGGGAGTTCCTGGGAGACCCAGTACTTC.

V usage is TRBV7-2 and J usage is TRBJ1-1; 8 positions match TRBD1. V shed 6 bases and J 0 bases; nucleotides not matched to a gene: 6. The germline V gene encodes CDR1 SGHTA and CDR2 FQGNSA. The CDR3 has 15 residues. Written as DNA, the CDR3 is TGTGCCAGCAGAAAACGACAGGGGATGAACACTGAAGCTTTCTTT. This gives the protein CASRKRQGMNTEAFF. The full variable domain, its missing parts supplied by reference TRBV7-2 and TRBJ1-1, is GAGVSQSPSNKVTEKGKDVELRCDPISGHTALYWYRQSLGQGLEFLIYFQGNSAPDKSGLPSDRFSAERTGGSVSTLTIQRTQQEDSAVYLCASRKRQGMNTEAFFGQGTRLTVV.